This T cell receptor (beta chain) came from a study of shared clonotypes between healthy human individuals. V was clipped by 1 base and J by 5 bases; unmatched bases: 8. Germline V gives CDR1 LGHNA, CDR2 YSLEER. The CDR3 is 15 residues long. TCRdb keeps only in-frame clones here, not all; method: immunoSEQ multiplex PCR. This table has 950,000 to 1,300,000 clones, roughly 70% appearing once. There are a few counts of this clone. This sequence joins TRBV4-3 and TRBJ2-7, with TRBD2 matching 7 bases. The sequence came from a man aged 18 to 30 in good health. Input material: memory CD4+ T cells sorted from blood. Subset of the sample: CD45RA-negative fraction. DNA of the CDR3: TGCGCCAGCAGCCAAGGGGGCGGGAGTTCCCACGAGCAGTACTTC. Protein: CASSQGGGSSHEQYF.